Sequencing of this TCR beta chain was carried out in a study of beta chain features in type 1 diabetes. Isolated RNA was reverse transcribed in full, so expressed TCRB transcripts were sequenced. Using immunoSEQ multiplex PCR, the repertoire was profiled, and TCRdb retains in-frame clones only, with some absent. The sample contains 400,000 to 450,000 clones, approximately 13% of which appear only once. The V and J ends lost 2 bases and 2 bases respectively, with 11 bases between them. Germline lookup yields CDR1 SGHNT and CDR2 YYREEE (reference sequence). CDR3 length: 14 amino acids. Sample: naive CD4+ T cells from blood. The chain carries TRBV5-4 and TRBJ2-7; D is unclear. This clonotype was sampled from a man aged 25-40 years in good health. CDR3 in amino acids: CASSLGNSAYEQYF. The CDR3 DNA reads TGTGCCAGCAGCTTAGGGAACAGTGCCTACGAGCAGTACTTC.